Listed here are 6 T cell receptor beta chains from one sample, sequenced in a study of identical twins (dated by TCRdb to the mid-2010s). Library creation used 5' RACE. Sequenced using an Illumina HiSeq 2000. TCRdb reprocessed the public reads (quality trimming at Q25 with fastp, clone calling with MiXCR) and kept in-frame beta chains. CDR3 protein sequences are deduplicated, and each keeps its most common genes and DNA. For this sample there are approximately 600,000 distinct CDR3 sequences; more than 9% appear just once. The ten largest clones add up to around 3.1% of the sample. The same specimen was also included in a second study, on yellow fever vaccine responses in identical twins.

Sequencing input: PBMCs. The receptors were sampled from a woman aged 18 to 35 in good health.

The J gene is TRBJ1-4, the V gene TRBV6-1, with D perhaps matching TRBD1 (6 bases). The CDR3 totals 14 residues. The ends were cut back, 6 bases at V and 7 bases at J, with 15 bases in the middle. The germline CDR1 and CDR2 sequences are MNHNS and SASEGT. The CDR3 sequence is CASRTDRFGEKLFF. The CDR3 DNA reads TGTGCCAGCAGAACCGACAGGTTCGGTGAAAAACTGTTTTTT.

This clonotype occurred a few times. This chain joins TRBV20-1 and TRBJ2-1, with no clear D. The germline V gene encodes CDR1 DFQATT and CDR2 SNEGSKA (reference sequence). The ends were cut back, 6 bases at V and 6 bases at J, with 15 bases in the middle. This CDR3 has 13 amino acids. This CDR3 reads CSAHPLSGNEQFF. The CDR3 nucleotides read TGCAGTGCCCATCCCCTCTCGGGCAATGAGCAGTTCTTC.

This clonotype was counted between two and nine times. The chain recombines TRBV19 with TRBJ2-5, with 9 bases identical to TRBD1. Germline V gene data show CDR1 as LNHDA and CDR2 as SQIVND (reference sequence). This CDR3 contains 16 residues. V shed 3 bases, J shed 4 bases, and the junction held 9 bases outside the gene matches. The CDR3 reads CASSIFWDRDGETQYF. The CDR3 nucleotides read TGTGCCAGTAGTATTTTTTGGGACAGGGACGGAGAGACCCAGTACTTC.

This clonotype was seen many times. The chain couples TRBV7-2 to TRBJ2-4, with 8 bases that match TRBD1. The germline V gene encodes CDR1 SGHTA and CDR2 FQGNSA. This CDR3 is built from 14 residues. Losses at the gene ends were 1 base for V and 7 bases for J; bases not matched to a gene: 3. The CDR3 DNA sequence: TGTGCCAGCAGCTTAGATCAGGGGGCGAACATTCAGTACTTC. Encoded protein: CASSLDQGANIQYF.

This clonotype has more than one count but fewer than ten. The rearrangement joins TRBV5-5 to TRBJ1-1; tentative D call: TRBD1 (5 bases). Between the trimmed V and J ends, which lost 2 bases and 1 base, there was a span of 12 bases. CDR1 and CDR2 (germline): SGHKS, YYEKEE (reference sequence). The CDR3 length is 15 residues. The DNA of the CDR3 is TGTGCCAGCAGCTTATATCAGGGCCAGAACACTGAAGCTTTCTTT. Protein product: CASSLYQGQNTEAFF. The full variable domain, rest sourced from reference TRBV5-5 and TRBJ1-1, is DAGVTQSPTHLIKTRGQQVTLRCSPISGHKSVSWYQQVLGQGPQFIFQYYEKEERGRGNFPDRFSARQFPNYSSELNVNALLLGDSALYLCASSLYQGQNTEAFFGQGTRLTVV.

CDR3 amino acids: CAFRKITGGASYNEQFF. The CDR3 coding sequence is TGTGCCTTCAGAAAAATAACAGGGGGCGCCTCCTACAATGAGCAGTTCTTC. The V call is TRBV12-3 or TRBV12-4, the J call TRBJ2-1, with 9 bases matching TRBD1. After removal of 11 bases from V and 0 bases from J, the junction contained 14 bases not matched to a gene. The CDR3 runs 17 residues.